Presented here are 7 T cell receptor beta chains from one specimen sequenced in a study of yellow fever vaccine responses in identical twins. TCRdb re-called the RT-PCR reads with MiXCR, one entry per CDR3 protein. The profile shows fewer than 2,500 distinct CDR3 sequences, approximately 7.8% of them singletons. The sample in question was T cells from blood (PBMCs), unsorted or a sorted subset (not recorded which), obtained around 25 months after vaccination. These receptors originate from a woman aged 18-30 years who received the yellow fever vaccine.

By share of the sample, this clonotype is medium-sized. The V and J genes are TRBV24-1 and TRBJ2-1; a weak D match, TRBD1 (6 bases). Deletions cut 7 bases from V and 6 bases from J, with 12 bases between. From germline, CDR1 is KGHDR and CDR2 SFDVKD. CDR3 length: 13 amino acids. CDR3 residues: CATRGTGSNEQFF. For the CDR3, the DNA is TGTGCCACCAGGGGAACAGGGTCCAATGAGCAGTTCTTC.

A few counts support this clonotype. The chain has TRBV10-3 and TRBJ1-4; 7 bases are shared with TRBD1. The CDR3 totals 15 residues. Per germline, CDR1 ENHRY and CDR2 SYGVKD. V shed 6 bases, J shed 0 bases, and the junction held 4 bases outside the gene matches. The CDR3: CAIRAGTATNEKLFF. In nucleotides, the CDR3 is TGTGCCATCAGAGCCGGGACAGCAACTAATGAAAAACTGTTTTTT.

This clonotype was counted between two and nine times. The chain joins TRBV23-1 to TRBJ2-3; TRBD2 matches 9 bases. TRBV23-1 is an open reading frame whose function is uncertain. J gave up 0 bases and V 10 bases, and 11 bases lay outside the gene matches. The CDR3 has 16 amino acids. The CDR3 DNA is TGCGCCATCGGGAGCGGGAGGCCCGCTAGCACAGATACGCAGTATTTT. This encodes CAIGSGRPASTDTQYF.

This sequence joins TRBV29-1 and TRBJ2-7, with TRBD2 matching over 10 bases. The CDR3 has 15 residues. Germline trimming cut 5 bases from V and 3 bases from J; bases unmatched to any gene: 10. Germline CDR1 reads SQVTM; CDR2 reads ANQGSEA. The CDR3 DNA reads as TGCAGCGTTTACACTAGCGGGACCATCAACTACGAGCAGTACTTC. It is translated as CSVYTSGTINYEQYF.

This clonotype qualifies as medium-sized (0.01 to 0.1%). The rearrangement joins TRBV15 to TRBJ2-1; D ambiguous. In germline, CDR1 is LNHNV, CDR2 YYDKDF (reference sequence). The V and J ends lost 3 bases and 6 bases respectively, with 9 bases between them. The CDR3 runs 13 residues. The CDR3, as DNA: TGTGCCACCAGCAGTTACTCGGGCAATGAGCAGTTCTTC. Translating it yields CATSSYSGNEQFF.

The V and J genes are TRBV19 and TRBJ1-2; 10 positions match TRBD1. CDR1 is LNHDA, CDR2 SQIVND, per germline (reference sequence). The CDR3 is 15 residues long. After removal of 4 bases from V and 6 bases from J, the junction contained 8 bases not matched to a gene. The CDR3: CASSTGQGRPDGYTF. The DNA of the CDR3 is TGTGCCAGTAGTACGGGACAGGGGCGGCCGGATGGCTACACCTTC.

This sequence joins TRBV27 and TRBJ2-3, with a possible D match to TRBD2 (6 bases). Germline V gene data show CDR1 as MNHEY and CDR2 as SMNVEV (reference sequence). Trimming stripped 1 base from V and 10 bases from J, with 12 bases between. The CDR3 consists of 13 residues. The CDR3 spells CASSLCPGLAQYF. In DNA, the CDR3 is TGTGCCAGCAGTTTATGTCCGGGACTGGCGCAGTATTTT.